This T cell receptor (beta chain) was identified during a study of graft-versus-host responses after intestinal transplantation. Study-level information: Those transplanted obtained multivisceral, liver-intestinal, or isolated intestinal grafts. Tacrolimus plus steroids were given to all recipients for about three years, preceded by anti-thymocyte globulin induction. Findings of the study overall: GvH clones were found in recipient marrow; some appeared first in ileum or blood. Early post-transplant declines in HvG were associated with peak levels of circulating GvH clones.

In the case of this clone: Its specificity is not known.

Repertoires were generated with immunoSEQ multiplex PCR, while TCRdb's copy carries only in-frame clones and drops some. The sample has around 39,000 clones; under 90% are singletons. The CDR3 is 14 amino acids. Germline V CDR1 and CDR2: SGHRS, YFSETQ. V shed 0 bases and J 6 bases; nucleotides not matched to a gene: 5. The V call is TRBV5-1, the J call TRBJ2-7; TRBD2 aligns across 8 bases. This clonotype was obtained from a human patient who received an intestinal transplant, so some T cells may come from the graft donor. The input for sequencing was PBMCs, taken less than 280 days after transplant. CDR3: CASSLEAGGVEQYF. The DNA of the CDR3 is TGCGCCAGCAGCTTGGAGGCGGGGGGCGTCGAGCAGTACTTC.